By sample fraction, the clone carrying this T cell receptor (beta chain) is medium-sized. Its specificity is unknown. TRB rearrangements spanning V, D and J were amplified using mixed TRB-A/B primers. TCRdb independently ran MiXCR on the multiplex PCR reads; one entry per CDR3 protein. In the table there are just under 5,000 distinct CDR3 sequences, 25% to 40% of which are singletons. The sample is drawn from a study of T cell repertoires in aging, cancer and after chemotherapy. Study details: Pre- and post-chemotherapy samples were paired from chronic lymphocytic leukemia patients treated with fludarabine- or bendamustine-based regimens.

Trimming pared 6 bases from V and 5 bases from J, leaving 13 bases between. Germline-derived CDR1 and CDR2 are LNHDA and SQIVND (reference sequence). This CDR3 is built from 13 residues. Points from the study as a whole: Healthy donors lost TCR diversity with age mainly through richness, cancer patients through richness and evenness. Untreated cancer patients had significantly lower blood TCR diversity than age-matched healthy donors.

Amplification of TCR beta used genomic DNA extracted from peripheral blood. The material sequenced was blood. The chain is built from TRBV19 and TRBJ2-5, with D perhaps matching TRBD2 (5 bases). The receptor comes from a human donor with a blood cancer. The CDR3 here is CASSDTSRETQYF. The CDR3, as DNA: TGTGCCAGTAGCGATACTAGTCGGGAGACCCAGTACTTC. The whole variable domain, filled in from reference TRBV19 and TRBJ2-5, reads DGGITQSPKYLFRKEGQNVTLSCEQNLNHDAMYWYRQDPGQGLRLIYYSQIVNDFQKGDIAEGYSVSREKKESFPLTVTSAQKNPTAFYLCASSDTSRETQYFGPGTRLLVL.